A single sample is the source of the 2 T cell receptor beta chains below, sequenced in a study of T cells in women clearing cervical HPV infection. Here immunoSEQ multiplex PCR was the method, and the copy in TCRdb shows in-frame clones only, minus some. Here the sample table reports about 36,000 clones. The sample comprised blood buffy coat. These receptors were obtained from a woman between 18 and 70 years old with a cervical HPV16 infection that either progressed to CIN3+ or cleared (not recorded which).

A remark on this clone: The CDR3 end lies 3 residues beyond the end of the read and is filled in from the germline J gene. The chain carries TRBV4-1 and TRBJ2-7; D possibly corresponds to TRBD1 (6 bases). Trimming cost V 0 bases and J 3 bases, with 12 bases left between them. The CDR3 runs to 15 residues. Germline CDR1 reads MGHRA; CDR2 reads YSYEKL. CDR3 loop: CASSQDHPGDYEQYF. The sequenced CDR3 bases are TGCGCCAGCAGCCAAGATCATCCAGGGGACTACGAG.

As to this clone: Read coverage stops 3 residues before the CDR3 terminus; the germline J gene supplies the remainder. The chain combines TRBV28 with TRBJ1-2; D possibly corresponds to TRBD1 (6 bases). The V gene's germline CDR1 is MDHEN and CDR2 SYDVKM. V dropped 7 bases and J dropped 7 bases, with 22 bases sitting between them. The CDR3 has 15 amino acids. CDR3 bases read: TGTGCCAGCATCTCGCCGCAAACAGGGCAGGGTGGC. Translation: CASISPQTGQGG. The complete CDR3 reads CASISPQTGQGGYTF.